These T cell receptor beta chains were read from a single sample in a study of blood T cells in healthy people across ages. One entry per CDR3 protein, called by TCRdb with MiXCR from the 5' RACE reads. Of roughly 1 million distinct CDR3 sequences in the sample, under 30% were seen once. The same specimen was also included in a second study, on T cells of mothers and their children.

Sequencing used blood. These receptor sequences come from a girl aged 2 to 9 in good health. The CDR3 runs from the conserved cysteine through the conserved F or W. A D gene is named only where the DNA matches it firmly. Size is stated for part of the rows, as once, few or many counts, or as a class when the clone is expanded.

TGTACCGGCAGCTTGGGGGAGACCCAGTACTTC CTGSLGETQYF NA TRBV7-9 few TRBJ2-5
TGCGCCAGCAGCCAAGATTTCGGGGGGATCTCCTACGAGCAGTACTTC CASSQDFGGISYEQYF TRBD2 TRBV4-3 NA TRBJ2-7
TGCAGCGTTGTCTTAGCGGGGGGTAGGAGAGAGACCCAGTACTTC CSVVLAGGRRETQYF TRBD2 TRBV29-1 few TRBJ2-5
TGTGCCAGCAGTTTGGGGGGGAAGGATGAAAAACTGTTTTTT CASSLGGKDEKLFF NA TRBV12-3/TRBV12-4 few TRBJ1-4
TGCAGCGCCAAAGGGGGCCGGGGGCAGCCCCAGCATTTT CSAKGGRGQPQHF TRBD1 TRBV29-1 few TRBJ1-5
TGTGCCAGCAGTAACATAAGCACAGATACGCAGTATTTT CASSNISTDTQYF NA TRBV12-3/TRBV12-4 few TRBJ2-3
TGCGCCAGCAGCGCGTGGGACAGCCCCTCGGTGAACACTGAAGCTTTCTTT CASSAWDSPSVNTEAFF TRBD1 TRBV5-1 NA TRBJ1-1
TGTGCCAGCAGACGTTGGCCGGGGAACACTGAAGCTTTCTTT CASRRWPGNTEAFF NA TRBV6-1 few TRBJ1-1
TGCAGCGCTAGCGGGAGGGAAAATGAGCAGTTCTTC CSASGRENEQFF TRBD2 TRBV29-1 NA TRBJ2-1
TGTGCCATCAGTGGAACAACTCCTGAGCAGTTCTTC CAISGTTPEQFF NA TRBV10-3 NA TRBJ2-1
TGTGCCAGCAGTTCCACCGGGACAGGTGGCACCGGGGAGCTGTTTTTT CASSSTGTGGTGELFF TRBD1 TRBV12-3/TRBV12-4 many TRBJ2-2
TGTGCCACCGCCGGGAGCTCCTACAATGAGCAGTTCTTC CATAGSSYNEQFF NA TRBV6-1 NA TRBJ2-1
TGTGCCAGCAGCTTAAGGTCCAAACAGGGCGTCGATTCACCCCTCCACTTT CASSLRSKQGVDSPLHF NA TRBV7-9 few TRBJ1-6
TGTGCCAGCAGTTTTTACGGGAGGGCCCTCGCCGAGCAGTACTTC CASSFYGRALAEQYF TRBD2 TRBV28 NA TRBJ2-7
TGTGCCAGCAGCGTAGACCTAGTGGCGACCCAGTACTTC CASSVDLVATQYF NA TRBV9 NA TRBJ2-5
TGTGCCAGCTCACCACGGTGGATAGGTGGGGAAACTCCCCAAGAGACCCAGTACTTC CASSPRWIGGETPQETQYF NA TRBV18 NA TRBJ2-5
TGTGCCAGCAGCCCGAGTCGAGACAACAGAGAGACCCAGTACTTC CASSPSRDNRETQYF NA TRBV7-9 few TRBJ2-5
TGCAGCGTTGAAGGTCTACAGGGGTGGGCTTTCTTT CSVEGLQGWAFF TRBD1 TRBV29-1 NA TRBJ1-1
TGCAGCGTTGACGGATGGGTTGGGAGCGTACACAATGAGCAGTTCTTC CSVDGWVGSVHNEQFF NA TRBV29-1 NA TRBJ2-1
TGCAGTGCTAGAGCAGGACTAGATCGTAGGAATGAGCAGTTCTTC CSARAGLDRRNEQFF TRBD2 TRBV20-1 few TRBJ2-1
TGTGCCACGGCGTTAGGTGGTCCATACGAGCAGTACTTC CATALGGPYEQYF NA TRBV15 few TRBJ2-7
TGTGCCAGCAGGCTACCTCCTAGCACTGAAGCTTTCTTT CASRLPPSTEAFF NA TRBV6-2/TRBV6-3 NA TRBJ1-1
TGTGCCAGCAGCGTAGAGGGGGCGGTCTCTGGGGCCAACGTCCTGACTTTC CASSVEGAVSGANVLTF TRBD1 TRBV9 NA TRBJ2-6
TGTGCCAGCAGCCTCCTTGGGGTTTCTTCTGAAGCTTTCTTT CASSLLGVSSEAFF NA TRBV7-3 NA TRBJ1-1
TGTGCCAGCAGCCAGGACGGGACTAGCGGGGCTTCCGAGCAGTACTTC CASSQDGTSGASEQYF TRBD2 TRBV4-2 NA TRBJ2-7
TGTGCCAGCAGTGAAGGGCACGTGGGTGGGCCCCGTCTAACCAAAAACATTCAGTACTTC CASSEGHVGGPRLTKNIQYF NA TRBV6-1 few TRBJ2-4
TGTGCCACCAGCCGTCCCGCAGGGCGCACCGGGGAGCTGTTTTTT CATSRPAGRTGELFF NA TRBV15 NA TRBJ2-2
TGTGCCAGCAGATCGAACCAAGAAGAATACAATGAGCAGTTCTTC CASRSNQEEYNEQFF NA TRBV12-3/TRBV12-4 NA TRBJ2-1
TGCAGTGCTAGTTCTCCCGGAGGGGGCTACACCTTC CSASSPGGGYTF NA TRBV20-1 NA TRBJ1-2
TGTGCCAGCAGCCTCTTGACAGGGGTTGGCTACACCTTC CASSLLTGVGYTF TRBD1 TRBV6-1 NA TRBJ1-2
TGTGCCAGCAGTCACGCACAGGGGAAAAATCAGCCCCAGCATTTT CASSHAQGKNQPQHF TRBD1 TRBV28 NA TRBJ1-5
TGTGCCAGCAGCTCTATTAGCGGGAGGGCCATGGAGACCCAGTACTTC CASSSISGRAMETQYF TRBD2 TRBV7-6 few TRBJ2-5
TGTGCCAGCAGGAAGACAGGGTCGGACACTGAAGCTTTCTTT CASRKTGSDTEAFF TRBD1 TRBV7-2 NA TRBJ1-1
TGTGCCAGCAGCTTATACCGAGGCGGGGGGGTCGCAACGCAGTATTTT CASSLYRGGGVATQYF TRBD2 TRBV7-9 NA TRBJ2-3
TGTGCCACCAGTGAGACTAGAGATGAGCAGTTCTTC CATSETRDEQFF NA TRBV24-1 NA TRBJ2-1
TGTGCCAGCAGCGTAGTAGCGGGGGGCTCCACAGATACGCAGTATTTT CASSVVAGGSTDTQYF TRBD2 TRBV9 few TRBJ2-3
TGTGCCAGCAGCTCGGACATGGTAAAGTACTTC CASSSDMVKYF NA TRBV7-9 NA TRBJ2-4
TGTGCCAGCAGTTGGGCCGTTAACTATGGCTACACCTTC CASSWAVNYGYTF NA TRBV12-3/TRBV12-4 NA TRBJ1-2
TGTGCCAGCAAACGGAGGGAGGCGGGAGGGCCGTACGAGCAGTACTTC CASKRREAGGPYEQYF TRBD2 TRBV7-2 NA TRBJ2-7
TGTGCCAGCAGTGTAGGGGGCTCGGGGACTGAAGCTTTCTTT CASSVGGSGTEAFF TRBD1 TRBV6-1 few TRBJ1-1
TGTGCCAGCAGTTTGGCGGGAGGAAGGGGGAATGAGCAGTTCTTC CASSLAGGRGNEQFF TRBD2 TRBV28 many TRBJ2-1
TGCAGCGTTGAGGCGGGGGATAATGAAAAACTGTTTTTT CSVEAGDNEKLFF NA TRBV29-1 NA TRBJ1-4
TGTGCCACCAGTGATTACCGGGTGACTCAAGAGACCCAGTACTTC CATSDYRVTQETQYF NA TRBV24-1 few TRBJ2-5
TGTGCCAGCAGCCAAGATTTGCGGCAGACCCAGTACTTC CASSQDLRQTQYF NA TRBV14 NA TRBJ2-5
TGTGCCAGCAGGCCACAAGGAACTATCAATGAGCAGTTCTTC CASRPQGTINEQFF NA TRBV6-5 few TRBJ2-1
TGTGCCATCCGTGGTCGGGACGGGGACGAGCAGTACTTC CAIRGRDGDEQYF NA TRBV10-3 few TRBJ2-7
TGTGCCAGCCGTGGAGGGGAGCTGTTTTTT CASRGGELFF NA TRBV12-3/TRBV12-4 many TRBJ2-2
TGCGCCAGCAGCTTGGACGTCGCAGATACGCAGTATTTT CASSLDVADTQYF NA TRBV5-1 NA TRBJ2-3
TGCAGTGGCGTCGTCCTGAACACCGAAGCTTTCTTT CSGVVLNTEAFF NA TRBV20-1 many TRBJ1-1
TGCAGTGCTAGATTGAGGGTAACACTGAACACTGAAGCTTTCTTT CSARLRVTLNTEAFF NA TRBV20-1 NA TRBJ1-1
TGTGCCAGCCACCCAGGGGGCGCATCCTACGAGCAGTACTTC CASHPGGASYEQYF TRBD1 TRBV6-6 once TRBJ2-7
TGTGCCAGCAGCTTATACGGCGAGACCCAGTACTTC CASSLYGETQYF NA TRBV7-9 many TRBJ2-5
TGTGCCAGCAGTTACTCGAGTTTGGGGGTCGAGCAGTACTTC CASSYSSLGVEQYF NA TRBV6-5 few TRBJ2-7